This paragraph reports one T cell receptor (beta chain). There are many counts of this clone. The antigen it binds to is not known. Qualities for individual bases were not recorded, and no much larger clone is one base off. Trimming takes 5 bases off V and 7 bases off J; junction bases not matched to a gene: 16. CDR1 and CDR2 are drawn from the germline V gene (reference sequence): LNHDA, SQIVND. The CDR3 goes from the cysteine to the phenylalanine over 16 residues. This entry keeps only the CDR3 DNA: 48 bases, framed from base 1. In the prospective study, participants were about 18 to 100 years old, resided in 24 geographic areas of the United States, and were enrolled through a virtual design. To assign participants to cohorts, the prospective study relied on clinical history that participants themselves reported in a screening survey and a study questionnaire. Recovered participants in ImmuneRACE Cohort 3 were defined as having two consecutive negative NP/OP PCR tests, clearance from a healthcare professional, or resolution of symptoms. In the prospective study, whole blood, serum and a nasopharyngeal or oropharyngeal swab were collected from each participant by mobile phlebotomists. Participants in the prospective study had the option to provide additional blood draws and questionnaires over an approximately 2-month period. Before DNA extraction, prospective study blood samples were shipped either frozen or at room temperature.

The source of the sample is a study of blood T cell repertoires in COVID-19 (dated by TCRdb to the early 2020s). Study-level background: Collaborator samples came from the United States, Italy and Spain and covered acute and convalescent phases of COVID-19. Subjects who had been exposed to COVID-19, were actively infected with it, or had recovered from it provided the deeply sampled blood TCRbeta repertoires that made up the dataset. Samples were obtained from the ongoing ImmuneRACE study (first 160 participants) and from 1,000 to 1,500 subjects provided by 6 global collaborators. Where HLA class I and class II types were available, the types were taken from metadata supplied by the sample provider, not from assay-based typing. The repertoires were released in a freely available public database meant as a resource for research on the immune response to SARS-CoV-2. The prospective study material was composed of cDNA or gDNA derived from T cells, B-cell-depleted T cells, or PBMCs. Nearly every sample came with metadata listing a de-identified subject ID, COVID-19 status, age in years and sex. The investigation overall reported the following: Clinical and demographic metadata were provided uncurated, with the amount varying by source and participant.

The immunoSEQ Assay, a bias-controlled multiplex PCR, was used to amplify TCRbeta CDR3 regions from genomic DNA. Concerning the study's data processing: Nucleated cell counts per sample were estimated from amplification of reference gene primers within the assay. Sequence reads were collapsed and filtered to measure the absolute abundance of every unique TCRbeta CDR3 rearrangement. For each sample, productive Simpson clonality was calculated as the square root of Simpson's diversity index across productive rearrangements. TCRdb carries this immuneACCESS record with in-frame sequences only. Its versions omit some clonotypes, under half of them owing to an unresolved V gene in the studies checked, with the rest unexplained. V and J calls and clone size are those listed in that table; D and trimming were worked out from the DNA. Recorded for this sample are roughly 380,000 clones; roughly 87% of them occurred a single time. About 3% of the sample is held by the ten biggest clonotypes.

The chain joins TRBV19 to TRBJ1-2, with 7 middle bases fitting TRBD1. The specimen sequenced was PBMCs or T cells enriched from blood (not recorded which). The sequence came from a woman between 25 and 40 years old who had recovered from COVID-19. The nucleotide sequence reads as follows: TGTGCCAGTAGTGTACACCGGGACAGCTTACTAGGTGGCTACACCTTC. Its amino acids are CASSVHRDSLLGGYTF.